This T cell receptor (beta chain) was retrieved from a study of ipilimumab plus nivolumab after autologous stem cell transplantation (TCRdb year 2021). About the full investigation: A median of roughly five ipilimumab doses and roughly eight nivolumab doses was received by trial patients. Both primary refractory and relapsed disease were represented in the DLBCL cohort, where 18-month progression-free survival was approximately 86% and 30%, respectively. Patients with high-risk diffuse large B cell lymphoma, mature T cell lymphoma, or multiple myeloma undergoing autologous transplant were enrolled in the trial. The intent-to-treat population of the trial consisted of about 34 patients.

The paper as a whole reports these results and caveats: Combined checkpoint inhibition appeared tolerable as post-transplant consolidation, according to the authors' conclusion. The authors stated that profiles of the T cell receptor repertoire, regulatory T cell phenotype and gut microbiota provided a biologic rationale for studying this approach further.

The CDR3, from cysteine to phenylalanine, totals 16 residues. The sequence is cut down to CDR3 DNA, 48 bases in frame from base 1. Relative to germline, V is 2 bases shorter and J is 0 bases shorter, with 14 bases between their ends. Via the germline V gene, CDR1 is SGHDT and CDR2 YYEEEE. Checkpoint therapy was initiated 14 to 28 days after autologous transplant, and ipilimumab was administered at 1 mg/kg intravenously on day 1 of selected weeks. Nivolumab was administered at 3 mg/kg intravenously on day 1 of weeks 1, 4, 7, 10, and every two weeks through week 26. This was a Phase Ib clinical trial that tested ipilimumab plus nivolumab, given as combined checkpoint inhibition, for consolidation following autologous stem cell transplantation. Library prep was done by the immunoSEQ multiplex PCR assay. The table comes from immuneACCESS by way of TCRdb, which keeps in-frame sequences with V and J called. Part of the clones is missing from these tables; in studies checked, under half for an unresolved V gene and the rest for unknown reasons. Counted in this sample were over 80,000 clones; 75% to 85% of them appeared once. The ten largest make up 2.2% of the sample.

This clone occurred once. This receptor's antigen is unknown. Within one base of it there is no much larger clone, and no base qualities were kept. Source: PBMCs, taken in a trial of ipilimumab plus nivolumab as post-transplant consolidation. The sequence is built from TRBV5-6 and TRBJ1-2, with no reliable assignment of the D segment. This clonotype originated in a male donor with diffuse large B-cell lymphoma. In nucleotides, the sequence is TGTGCCAGCAGCTTTACCGACACTCGATCTAACTATGGCTACACCTTC. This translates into CASSFTDTRSNYGYTF. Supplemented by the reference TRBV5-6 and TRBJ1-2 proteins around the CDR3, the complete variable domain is DAGVTQSPTHLIKTRGQQVTLRCSPKSGHDTVSWYQQALGQGPQFIFQYYEEEERQRGNFPDRFSGHQFPNYSSELNVNALLLGDSALYLCASSFTDTRSNYGYTFGSGTRLTVV.